This T cell receptor beta chain came from a study of T cell responses to AZD1222 COVID-19 vaccine. The CDR3 is 15 residues long. V lost 9 bases to trimming and J lost 6 bases, with 23 bases between them. In germline, CDR1 is LNHDA, CDR2 SQIVND (reference sequence). Sequenced by immunoSEQ multiplex PCR; TCRdb stores in-frame clones only, minus some. The profile shows 110,000 or so clones, 89% of them singletons. The rearrangement uses TRBV19 and TRBJ1-1; D gene ambiguous. The receptor's source is an adult who received the AZD1222 COVID-19 vaccine. This specimen was peripheral blood, taken 28 days after the second AZD1222 dose. The CDR3 DNA is TGTGCCAGCAGGATCAATTTATGGGTCCAGGCTGAAGCTTTCTTT. Residues: CASRINLWVQAEAFF.